This is a list of T cell receptor beta chains from one sample in a study of regulatory T cells in long-lasting Graves disease. TCRdb used MiXCR to reprocess the multiplex PCR reads, holding one entry per CDR3 protein. Here the sample spans roughly 380,000 distinct CDR3 sequences, approximately 15% being singletons. These data also formed part of another study, on T cells in Graves' hyperthyroidism and ophthalmopathy.

The source material was peripheral blood mononuclear cells (PBMCs), sampled at new diagnosis, from a patient treated with antithyroid drugs. These receptors all stem from a man in his forties or fifties with Graves disease. Both conserved end residues are part of each CDR3. The order of the fields is J gene, clone size, D gene, V gene, CDR3 protein, CDR3 DNA. D genes are given only for firm matches. The listing skips clone size in some rows; elsewhere it reads once, few, many or a size class.

TRBJ1-5 NA TRBD1 TRBV19 CASTPSRQGGNQPQHF TGTGCCAGTACCCCGAGTAGACAGGGTGGCAATCAGCCCCAGCATTTT
TRBJ1-4 NA NA TRBV2 CASTRDGEKLFF TGTGCCAGCACTCGGGACGGGGAAAAACTGTTTTTT
TRBJ1-2 NA TRBD1 TRBV12-3/TRBV12-4 CASRTQGAGYGYTF TGTGCCAGCAGGACGCAGGGGGCGGGTTATGGCTACACCTTC
TRBJ1-2 many NA TRBV7-8 CASSLRTLLDYGYTF TGTGCCAGCAGTTTACGGACGCTATTAGACTATGGCTACACCTTC
TRBJ2-1 once TRBD2 TRBV2 CASSESSGATKSYNEQFF TGTGCCAGCAGTGAGTCCAGCGGGGCGACAAAATCCTACAATGAGCAGTTCTTC
TRBJ1-2 many NA TRBV15 CATSSGLKNYGYTF TGTGCCACCAGCTCAGGACTGAAGAACTATGGCTACACCTTC
TRBJ2-3 many NA TRBV5-1 CASSVTGRWADTQYF TGCGCCAGCAGCGTTACAGGGAGATGGGCAGATACGCAGTATTTT
TRBJ1-1 many TRBD1 TRBV7-2 CASSQGVMNTEAFF TGTGCCAGCAGCCAGGGGGTTATGAACACTGAAGCTTTCTTT
TRBJ2-5 few NA TRBV18 CASSPRDKNKETQYF TGTGCCAGCTCACCCCGGGACAAGAACAAAGAGACCCAGTACTTC
TRBJ2-3 many TRBD2 TRBV12-3/TRBV12-4 CASSSGLGTDTQYF TGTGCCAGCAGTTCGGGACTAGGCACAGATACGCAGTATTTT
TRBJ2-5 few NA TRBV6-5 CASSLDRRETQYF TGTGCCAGCAGTTTGGACAGACGAGAGACCCAGTACTTC
TRBJ2-5 few NA TRBV25-1 CASTQGGRETQYF TGTGCCAGCACTCAAGGGGGGAGGGAGACCCAGTACTTC
TRBJ2-7 many TRBD2 TRBV2 CASRSEAGSSYEQYF TGTGCCAGCAGGTCGGAAGCGGGGAGCTCCTACGAGCAGTACTTC
TRBJ2-3 many TRBD1 TRBV7-9 CASSPWDRGGDTQYF TGTGCCAGCAGCCCGTGGGACAGGGGCGGAGATACGCAGTATTTT
TRBJ2-7 many NA TRBV2 CASSDSRGEPTYEQYF TGTGCCAGCAGTGATTCACGCGGGGAGCCGACCTACGAGCAGTACTTC
TRBJ2-7 many NA TRBV3-1 CASSRSPVIPYEQYF TGTGCCAGCAGCCGAAGCCCGGTAATCCCCTACGAGCAGTACTTC
TRBJ2-2 many TRBD1 TRBV6-1 CASSGQGVTGELFF TGTGCCAGCAGTGGACAGGGGGTCACCGGGGAGCTGTTTTTT